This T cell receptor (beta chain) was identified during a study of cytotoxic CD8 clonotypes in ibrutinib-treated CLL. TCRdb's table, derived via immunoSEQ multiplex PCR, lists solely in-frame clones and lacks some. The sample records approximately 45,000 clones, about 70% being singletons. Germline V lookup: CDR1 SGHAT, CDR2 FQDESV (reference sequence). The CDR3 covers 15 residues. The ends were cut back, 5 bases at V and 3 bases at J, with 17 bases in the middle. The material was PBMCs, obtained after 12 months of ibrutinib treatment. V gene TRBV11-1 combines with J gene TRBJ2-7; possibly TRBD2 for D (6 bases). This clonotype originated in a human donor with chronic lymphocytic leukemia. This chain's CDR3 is CASSPHPGLHYEQYF. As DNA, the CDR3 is TGTGCCAGCAGCCCCCACCCGGGACTTCACTACGAGCAGTACTTC.